This T cell receptor (beta chain) stems from a study of control samples from healthy donors and cancer patients. The CDR3 consists of 18 residues. The data were produced by immunoSEQ multiplex PCR, yet TCRdb's version contains in-frame clones alone and is incomplete. The sample includes 35,000 to 50,000 clones, around 94% of them seen just once. The chain employs TRBV12-2 and TRBJ2-7; TRBD1 reflects the table's D call only, with no check against the DNA. TRBV12-2 is a pseudogene segment. The sequenced material came from blood. This TCR was recovered from a man aged 60 to 75 in good health. CDR3 region: CASRSDAAGVRPSYEQYF. The CDR3 coding sequence is TGTGCAAGTCGCTCGGATGCCGCAGGGGTCCGCCCCTCCTACGAGCAGTACTTC.